Included here is one T cell receptor gamma chain sequence, with context. The target antigen is unknown. The same CDR3 can be traced to other DNA sequences in this sample. The data were taken from a study of Vδ1+ human thymocytes. Study findings and constraints: Thymic TRG and TRD repertoires appeared highly polyclonal, with Gaussian CDR3 length distributions. Unlike peripheral blood Vdelta1+ controls, thymic delta-chain sequences included about 20% Vdelta2 and few Vdelta3.

Sequences come from RNA converted to cDNA by reverse transcription. Pooled V-gene forward primers with one constant-region reverse primer generated the CDR3 amplicons by multiplex PCR. TCRdb called clones anew from the multiplex PCR reads with CATT. The repertoire includes about 36,000 gamma-chain clones, around 20% of them detected once, and 1.5% to 2% sits in the top ten. This CDR3 comprises 13 residues. Germline CDR1 and CDR2: VTNTFY and YDVSTARD (reference sequence). The V gene end was trimmed by 3 bases and the J gene end by 5 bases; junction bases not matched to a gene: 7. V gene TRGV3 combines with J gene TRGJ1 or TRGJ2. The sequence was obtained from a girl less than two years old who had congenital heart surgery. The sample comprised Vdelta1+ gamma-delta thymocytes from the thymus. Subset: FACS-sorted CD3+ TCRalphabeta- TCRVdelta1+ TCRVdelta2- thymocytes. This CDR3 is CATWDVRDYKKLF. The CDR3 DNA reads TGTGCCACCTGGGACGTCCGAGATTATAAGAAACTCTTT.